Below are 4 T cell receptor beta chains sequenced from a single sample in a study of response to subunit inactivated influenza vaccine. TCRdb reanalysed the RT-PCR reads using MiXCR and keeps one entry per CDR3 protein. The sample has about 700,000 distinct CDR3 sequences; 11% to 15% are singletons. This material consisted of PBMCs from blood, taken approximately 15 days before vaccination. All receptors come from a man between 50 and 59 years old who received an inactivated influenza vaccine.

This clonotype was detected only a few times. The chain recombines TRBV4-1 with TRBJ1-4; D is unresolved. The V gene lost 3 bases and the J gene lost 3 bases, with 8 bases spanning the gap. The CDR3 has 14 residues. Per germline, CDR1 MGHRA and CDR2 YSYEKL. CDR3 amino acids: CASSHSRSNEKLFF. CDR3 bases: TGCGCCAGCAGCCATAGCCGATCTAATGAAAAACTGTTTTTT.

The chain joins TRBV7-6 to TRBJ2-1, with 11 nucleotides matching TRBD2. In germline, CDR1 is SGHVS, CDR2 FNYEAQ. This CDR3 contains 14 residues. With 0 bases clipped from V and 15 bases from J, the junction kept 7 bases outside the gene matches. CDR3 bases: TGTGCCAGCAGCTTAGCGGGACTAGCGGCATCATGGTTCTTC. Translation gives CASSLAGLAASWFF.

The V call is TRBV27, the J call TRBJ1-2; D is unresolved. From germline, CDR1 is MNHEY and CDR2 SMNVEV (reference sequence). V dropped 1 base and J dropped 5 bases, with 17 bases sitting between them. CDR3 size: 16 residues. The CDR3 nucleotides read TGTGCCAGCAGTTTATTACGGCCTTTAACCCCTTATGGCTACACCTTC. Translating it yields CASSLLRPLTPYGYTF.

The chain carries TRBV27 and TRBJ2-2; no definite D call. V was pared by 5 bases and J by 6 bases, with 13 bases between. CDR1 and CDR2 from the germline V gene are MNHEY and SMNVEV (reference sequence). CDR3 length equals 14 residues. In DNA, the CDR3 is TGTGCCAGCAGTCCCTCCGGCGCTCCCGGGGAGCTGTTTTTT. Residues: CASSPSGAPGELFF.